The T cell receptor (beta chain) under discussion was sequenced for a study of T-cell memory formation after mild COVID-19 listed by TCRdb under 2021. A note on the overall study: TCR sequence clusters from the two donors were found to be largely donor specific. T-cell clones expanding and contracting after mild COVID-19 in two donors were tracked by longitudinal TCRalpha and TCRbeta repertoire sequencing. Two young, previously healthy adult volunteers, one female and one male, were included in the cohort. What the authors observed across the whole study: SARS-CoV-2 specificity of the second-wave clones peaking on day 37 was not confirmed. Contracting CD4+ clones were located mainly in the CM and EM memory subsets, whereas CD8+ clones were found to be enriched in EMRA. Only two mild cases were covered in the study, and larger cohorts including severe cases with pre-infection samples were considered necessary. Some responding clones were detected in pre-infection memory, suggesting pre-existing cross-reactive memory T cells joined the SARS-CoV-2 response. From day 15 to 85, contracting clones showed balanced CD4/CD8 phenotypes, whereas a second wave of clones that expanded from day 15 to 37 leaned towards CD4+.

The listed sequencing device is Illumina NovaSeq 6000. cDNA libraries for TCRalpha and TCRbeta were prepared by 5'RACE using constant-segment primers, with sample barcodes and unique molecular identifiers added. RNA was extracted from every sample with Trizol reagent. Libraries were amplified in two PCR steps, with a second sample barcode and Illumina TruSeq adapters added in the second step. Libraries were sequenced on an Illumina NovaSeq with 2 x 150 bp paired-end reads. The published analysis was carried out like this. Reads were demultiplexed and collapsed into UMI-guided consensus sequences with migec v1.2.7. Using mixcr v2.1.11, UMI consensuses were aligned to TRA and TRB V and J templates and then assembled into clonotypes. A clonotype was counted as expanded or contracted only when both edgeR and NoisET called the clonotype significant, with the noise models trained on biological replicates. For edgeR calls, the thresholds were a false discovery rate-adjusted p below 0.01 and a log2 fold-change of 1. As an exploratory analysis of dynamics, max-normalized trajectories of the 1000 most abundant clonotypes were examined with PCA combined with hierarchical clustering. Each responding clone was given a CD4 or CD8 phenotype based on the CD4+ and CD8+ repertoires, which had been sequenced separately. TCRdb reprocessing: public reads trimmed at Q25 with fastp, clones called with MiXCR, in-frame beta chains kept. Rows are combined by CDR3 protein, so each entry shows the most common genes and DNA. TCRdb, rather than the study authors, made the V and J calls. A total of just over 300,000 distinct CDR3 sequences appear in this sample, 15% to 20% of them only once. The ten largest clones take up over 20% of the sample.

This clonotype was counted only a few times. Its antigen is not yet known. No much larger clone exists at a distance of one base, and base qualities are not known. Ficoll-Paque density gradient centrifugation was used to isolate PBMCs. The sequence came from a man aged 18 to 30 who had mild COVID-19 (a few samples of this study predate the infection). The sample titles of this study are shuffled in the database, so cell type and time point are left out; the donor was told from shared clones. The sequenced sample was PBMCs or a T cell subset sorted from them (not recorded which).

The CDR3 corresponds to CASTGGLSWGDTIYF. The DNA sequence is TGTGCCAGCACCGGGGGATTGTCTTGGGGGGACACCATATATTTT. The rearranged segments are TRBV12-3 or TRBV12-4 and TRBJ1-3, and the D gene may be TRBD1, 5 bases matching. Inclusive of the bounding cysteine and phenylalanine, the CDR3 is 15 residues long. The kept DNA is CDR3 alone, 45 bases in frame from the first base. Deletion took 7 bases off V and 8 bases off J, with a span of 21 bases between the germline ends.